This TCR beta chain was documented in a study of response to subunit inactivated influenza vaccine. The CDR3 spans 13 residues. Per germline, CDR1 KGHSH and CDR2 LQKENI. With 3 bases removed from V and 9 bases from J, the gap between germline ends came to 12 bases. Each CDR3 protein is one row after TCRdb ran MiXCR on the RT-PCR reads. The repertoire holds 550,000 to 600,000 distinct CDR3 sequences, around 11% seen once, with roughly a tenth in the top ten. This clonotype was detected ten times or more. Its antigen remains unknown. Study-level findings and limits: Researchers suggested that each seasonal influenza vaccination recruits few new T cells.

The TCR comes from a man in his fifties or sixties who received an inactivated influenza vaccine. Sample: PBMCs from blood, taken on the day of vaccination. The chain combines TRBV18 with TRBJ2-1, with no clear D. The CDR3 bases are TGTGCCAGCTCACCGGGGTACCGTTTTGAGCAGTTCTTC. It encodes CASSPGYRFEQFF. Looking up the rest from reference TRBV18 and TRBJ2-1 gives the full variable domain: NAGVMQNPRHLVRRRGQEARLRCSPMKGHSHVYWYRQLPEEGLKFMVYLQKENIIDESGMPKERFSAEFPKEGPSILRIQQVVRGDSAAYFCASSPGYRFEQFFGPGTRLTVL.